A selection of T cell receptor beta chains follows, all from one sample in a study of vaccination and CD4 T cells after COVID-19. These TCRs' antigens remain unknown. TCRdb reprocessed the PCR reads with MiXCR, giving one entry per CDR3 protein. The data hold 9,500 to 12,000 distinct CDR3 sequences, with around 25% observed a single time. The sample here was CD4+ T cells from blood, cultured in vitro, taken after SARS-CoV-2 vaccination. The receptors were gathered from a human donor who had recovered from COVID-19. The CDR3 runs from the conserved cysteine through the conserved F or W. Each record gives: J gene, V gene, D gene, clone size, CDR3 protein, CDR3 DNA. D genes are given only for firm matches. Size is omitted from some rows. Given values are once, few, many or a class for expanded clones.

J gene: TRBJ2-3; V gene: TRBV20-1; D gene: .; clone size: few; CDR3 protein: CSARTAPRGDTQYF; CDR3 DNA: TGCAGTGCTAGAACTGCCCCTCGGGGGGATACGCAGTATTTT
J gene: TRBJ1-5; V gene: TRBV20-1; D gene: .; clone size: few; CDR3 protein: CSARRRTALNQPQHF; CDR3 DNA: TGCAGTGCTAGACGTCGGACAGCCCTCAATCAGCCCCAGCATTTT
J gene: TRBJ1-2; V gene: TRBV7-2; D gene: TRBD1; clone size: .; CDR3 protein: CASSFQGGGYTF; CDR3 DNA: TGTGCCAGCAGCTTTCAGGGGGGTGGCTACACCTTC
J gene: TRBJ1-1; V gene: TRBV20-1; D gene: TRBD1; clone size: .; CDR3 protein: CSARDPYRGSINTEAFF; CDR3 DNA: TGCAGTGCTAGAGATCCGTACAGGGGGAGTATAAACACTGAAGCTTTCTTT
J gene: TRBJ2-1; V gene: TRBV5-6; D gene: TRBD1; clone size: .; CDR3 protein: CASSRADRVTYNEQFF; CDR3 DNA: TGTGCCAGCAGCCGGGCCGACAGGGTAACCTACAATGAGCAGTTCTTC
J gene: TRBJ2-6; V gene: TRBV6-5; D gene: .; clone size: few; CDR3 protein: CASSYRGEGSGANVLTF; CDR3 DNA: TGTGCCAGCAGTTACCGGGGCGAGGGGTCCGGGGCCAACGTCCTGACTTTC
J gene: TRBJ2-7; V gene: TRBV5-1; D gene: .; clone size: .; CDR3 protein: CASRRTMEYEQYF; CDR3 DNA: TGCGCCAGCAGACGGACAATGGAGTACGAGCAGTACTTC
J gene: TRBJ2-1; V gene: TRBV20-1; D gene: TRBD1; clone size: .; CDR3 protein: CSALSGTGVNEQFF; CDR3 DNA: TGCAGTGCCCTTTCCGGGACAGGGGTTAATGAGCAGTTCTTC
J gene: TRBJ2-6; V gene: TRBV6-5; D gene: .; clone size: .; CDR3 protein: CASSYLRGGANVLTF; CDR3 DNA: TGTGCCAGCAGTTACCTCCGGGGCGGGGCCAACGTCCTGACTTTC
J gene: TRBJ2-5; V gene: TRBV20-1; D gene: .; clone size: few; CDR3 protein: CSASPGVTQETQYF; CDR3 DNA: TGCAGTGCTAGTCCGGGGGTGACCCAAGAGACCCAGTACTTC
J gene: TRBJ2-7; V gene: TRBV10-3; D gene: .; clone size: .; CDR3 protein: CAISESLSRGGSSYEQYF; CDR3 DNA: TGTGCCATCAGTGAGTCCCTTAGTCGGGGTGGGAGCTCCTACGAGCAGTACTTC
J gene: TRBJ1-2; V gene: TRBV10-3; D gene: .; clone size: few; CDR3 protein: CAIRLGDTYGYTF; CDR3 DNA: TGTGCCATCAGATTGGGGGACACCTATGGCTACACCTTC
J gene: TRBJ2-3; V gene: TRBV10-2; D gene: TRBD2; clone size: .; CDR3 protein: CASSERGVFTDTQYF; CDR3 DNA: TGCGCCAGCAGTGAGCGGGGGGTATTCACAGATACGCAGTATTTT
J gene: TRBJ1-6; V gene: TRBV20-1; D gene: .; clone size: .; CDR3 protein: CSARGLGSSYNSPLHF; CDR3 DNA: TGCAGTGCTAGGGGTTTGGGGAGCTCCTATAATTCACCCCTCCACTTT
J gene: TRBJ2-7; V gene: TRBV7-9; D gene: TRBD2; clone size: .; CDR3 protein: CASSRRGGLAGVASYEQYF; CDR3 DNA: TGTGCCAGCAGCCGCAGGGGGGGACTAGCGGGAGTAGCATCCTACGAGCAGTACTTC
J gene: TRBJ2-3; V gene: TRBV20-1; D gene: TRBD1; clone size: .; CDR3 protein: CSARSLRDRGTDTQYF; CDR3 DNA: TGCAGTGCTAGAAGCCTCCGGGACAGGGGAACAGATACGCAGTATTTT
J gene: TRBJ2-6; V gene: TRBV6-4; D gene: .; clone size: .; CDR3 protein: CASSDRETGANVLTF; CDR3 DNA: TGTGCCAGCAGTGACAGGGAAACAGGGGCCAACGTCCTGACTTTC
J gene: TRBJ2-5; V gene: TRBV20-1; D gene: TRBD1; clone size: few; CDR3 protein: CSARPGTVQETQYF; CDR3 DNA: TGCAGTGCTAGACCAGGGACAGTACAAGAGACCCAGTACTTC
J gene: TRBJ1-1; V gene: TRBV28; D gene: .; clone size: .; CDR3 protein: CASSLGGVVGTEAFF; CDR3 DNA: TGTGCCAGCAGTTTAGGGGGGGTTGTGGGCACTGAAGCTTTCTTT
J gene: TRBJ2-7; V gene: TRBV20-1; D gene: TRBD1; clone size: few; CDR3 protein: CSAKEQGPGGYEQYF; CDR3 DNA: TGCAGTGCAAAAGAACAGGGGCCAGGTGGGTACGAGCAGTACTTC
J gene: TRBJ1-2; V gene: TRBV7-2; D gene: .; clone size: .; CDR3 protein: CASNEEGIGYGYTF; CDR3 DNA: TGTGCCAGCAACGAGGAGGGGATCGGCTATGGCTACACCTTC
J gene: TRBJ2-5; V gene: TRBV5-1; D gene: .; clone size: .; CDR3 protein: CASSLAGDGETQYF; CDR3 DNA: TGCGCCAGCAGCTTGGCTGGGGATGGAGAGACCCAGTACTTC
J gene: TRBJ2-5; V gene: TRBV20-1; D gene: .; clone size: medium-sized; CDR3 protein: CSVEGGGGTQYF; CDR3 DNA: TGCAGTGTGGAAGGAGGTGGGGGGACCCAGTACTTC
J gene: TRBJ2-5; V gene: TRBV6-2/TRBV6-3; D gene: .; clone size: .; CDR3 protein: CASSYVQETQYF; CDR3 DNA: TGTGCCAGCAGTTACGTGCAAGAGACCCAGTACTTC
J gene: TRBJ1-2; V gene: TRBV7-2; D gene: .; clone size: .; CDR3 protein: CASSFGDPYGYTF; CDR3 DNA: TGTGCCAGCAGCTTCGGGGACCCTTATGGCTACACCTTC
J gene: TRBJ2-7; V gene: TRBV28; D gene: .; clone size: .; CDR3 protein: CASSLGNSYEQYF; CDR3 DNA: TGTGCCAGCAGTTTAGGAAACTCCTACGAGCAGTACTTC
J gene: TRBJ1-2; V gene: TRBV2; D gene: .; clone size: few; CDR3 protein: CASRGPTNYGYTF; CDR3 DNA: TGTGCCAGCAGAGGGCCGACTAACTATGGCTACACCTTC
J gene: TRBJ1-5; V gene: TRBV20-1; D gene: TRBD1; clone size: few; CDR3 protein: CSASTAGGGQPQHF; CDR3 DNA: TGCAGTGCTAGCACAGCAGGGGGCGGTCAGCCCCAGCATTTT
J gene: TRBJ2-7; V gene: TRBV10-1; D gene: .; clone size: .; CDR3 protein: CASSGLLSYEQYF; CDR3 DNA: TGCGCCAGCAGTGGTCTACTTTCCTACGAGCAGTACTTC
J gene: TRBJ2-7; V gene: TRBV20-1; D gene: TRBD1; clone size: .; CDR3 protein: CSASRDRGYEQYF; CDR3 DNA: TGCAGTGCTAGTAGGGACAGGGGTTACGAGCAGTACTTC
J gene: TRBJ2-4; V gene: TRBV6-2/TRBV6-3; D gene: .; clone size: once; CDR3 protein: CASSHTNIQYF; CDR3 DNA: TGTGCCAGCAGTCACACAAACATTCAGTACTTC
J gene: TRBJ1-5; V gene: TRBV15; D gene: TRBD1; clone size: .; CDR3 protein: CATSTGQGGSQPQHF; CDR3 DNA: TGTGCCACCAGCACGGGACAGGGGGGGAGTCAGCCCCAGCATTTT
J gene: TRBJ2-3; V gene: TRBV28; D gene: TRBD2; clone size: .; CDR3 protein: CASSLFGGTSTDTQYF; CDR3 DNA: TGTGCCAGCAGTCTTTTCGGGGGGACTAGCACAGATACGCAGTATTTT
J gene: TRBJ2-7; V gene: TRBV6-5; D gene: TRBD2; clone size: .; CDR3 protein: CASSYDPSGNLYEQYF; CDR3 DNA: TGTGCCAGCAGTTACGATCCTAGCGGGAACCTATACGAGCAGTACTTC
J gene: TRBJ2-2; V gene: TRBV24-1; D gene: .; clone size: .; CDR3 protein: CATSRGPNTGELFF; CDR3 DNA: TGTGCCACCTCGAGGGGCCCGAACACCGGGGAGCTGTTTTTT
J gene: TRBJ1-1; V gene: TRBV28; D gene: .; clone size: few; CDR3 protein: CASSLPRGTATEAFF; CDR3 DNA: TGTGCCAGCAGTTTGCCCAGGGGAACAGCCACTGAAGCTTTCTTT
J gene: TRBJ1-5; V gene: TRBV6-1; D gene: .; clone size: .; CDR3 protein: CASSPRPGIGAYSNQPQHF; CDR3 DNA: TGTGCCAGCAGTCCGCGCCCGGGGATTGGGGCCTATAGCAATCAGCCCCAGCATTTT
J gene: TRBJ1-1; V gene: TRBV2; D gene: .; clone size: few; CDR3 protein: CAIKRATEAFF; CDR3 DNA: TGTGCCATAAAAAGGGCCACTGAAGCTTTCTTT
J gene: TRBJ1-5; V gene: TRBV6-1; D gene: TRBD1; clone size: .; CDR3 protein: CATQGAGRGQPQHF; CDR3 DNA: TGTGCCACCCAGGGGGCAGGGCGGGGTCAGCCCCAGCATTTT
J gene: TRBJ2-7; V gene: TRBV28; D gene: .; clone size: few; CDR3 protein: CASSFPSVAYEQYF; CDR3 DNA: TGTGCCAGCAGTTTCCCCAGCGTAGCCTACGAGCAGTACTTC
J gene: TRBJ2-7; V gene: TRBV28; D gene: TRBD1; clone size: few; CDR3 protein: CASHSGQALSYEQYF; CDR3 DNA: TGTGCCAGCCACTCAGGACAGGCACTCTCCTACGAGCAGTACTTC
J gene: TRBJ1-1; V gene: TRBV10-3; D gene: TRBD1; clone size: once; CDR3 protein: CAISEGTGGADTEAFF; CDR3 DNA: TGTGCCATCAGTGAGGGGACAGGGGGCGCGGACACTGAAGCTTTCTTT